These T cell receptor beta chains were read from a single sample in a study of cytomegalovirus exposure and HLA in healthy donors. The table came from immunoSEQ multiplex PCR; TCRdb's copy has only in-frame clones and leaves some out. This sample has 120,000 or so clones, with around 80% found just once. Sequencing was done on a sample of PBMCs. These TCRs come from a man aged 25 to 45 in good health and CMV-seropositive. Each CDR3 is given with its conserved first and last residue. A D gene is named only where the DNA matches it firmly. Some rows have no size entry. The others give once, few or many, or a class for an expanded clone.

TRBV6-4	-	TRBJ2-2	TRBD2	CASSETSGGTGELFF	TGTGCCAGCAGTGAAACTAGCGGGGGCACCGGGGAGCTGTTTTTT
TRBV2	-	TRBJ2-7	TRBD1	CASAQGAYEQYF	TGTGCCAGCGCTCAGGGGGCCTACGAGCAGTACTTC
TRBV6-6	-	TRBJ2-2	TRBD1	CASRRQGSTGELFF	TGTGCCAGCAGGAGACAGGGGTCAACCGGGGAGCTGTTTTTT
TRBV5-4	few	TRBJ2-6	TRBD1	CASSLDLGQGFSGANVLTF	TGTGCCAGCAGCTTGGATCTGGGACAGGGGTTCTCCGGGGCCAACGTCCTGACTTTC
TRBV27	once	TRBJ2-3	TRBD2	CASSPQAGGSTDTQYF	TGTGCCAGCAGTCCTCAAGCGGGGGGAAGCACAGATACGCAGTATTTT
TRBV7-6	few	TRBJ2-7	-	CASSSLTGSSYEQYF	TGTGCCAGCAGCTCACTCACCGGGAGCTCCTACGAGCAGTACTTC
TRBV27	-	TRBJ2-2	-	CASARGGDHTGELFF	TGTGCCAGCGCGAGGGGGGGGGATCATACCGGGGAGCTGTTTTTT
TRBV7-9	-	TRBJ2-6	TRBD2	CASSPEAGEHYSGANVLTF	TGTGCCAGCAGCCCCGAGGCGGGGGAACATTACTCTGGGGCCAACGTCCTGACTTTC
TRBV7-3	-	TRBJ2-2	-	CASSLRLNTGELFF	TGTGCCAGCAGCCTTCGACTGAACACCGGGGAGCTGTTTTTT
TRBV6-6	-	TRBJ1-1	-	CASIAGTEAFF	TGTGCCAGCATTGCGGGCACTGAAGCTTTCTTT
TRBV18	-	TRBJ2-7	TRBD2	CASSLRDGGAYEQYF	TGTGCCAGCTCACTCCGGGACGGGGGGGCGTACGAGCAGTACTTC
TRBV7-2	-	TRBJ2-3	TRBD2	CASNIAGATDTQYF	TGTGCCAGCAACATAGCGGGGGCCACAGATACGCAGTATTTT
TRBV5-6	-	TRBJ1-6	TRBD1	CASSLGQGNSPLHF	TGTGCCAGCAGCTTGGGACAGGGGAATTCACCCCTCCACTTT
TRBV4-1	-	TRBJ1-2	TRBD1	CASSQGVGQGITHGYTF	TGCGCCAGCAGCCAGGGGGTAGGACAGGGGATCACACATGGCTACACCTTC
TRBV7-3	-	TRBJ2-3	-	CASSPVPGQNTDTQYF	TGTGCCAGCAGCCCAGTTCCGGGACAAAACACAGATACGCAGTATTTT
TRBV10-1	-	TRBJ2-3	TRBD1	CASSETLQGASTDTQYF	TGCGCCAGCAGTGAGACCCTACAGGGGGCAAGCACAGATACGCAGTATTTT
TRBV5-1	-	TRBJ2-4	TRBD2	CASSSVGGENIQYF	TGCGCCAGCAGTTCGGTGGGGGGGGAGAACATTCAGTACTTC
TRBV19	-	TRBJ2-3	-	CASSINREVQYF	TGTGCCAGTAGTATCAACAGGGAAGTTCAGTATTTT
TRBV15	-	TRBJ2-7	-	CATSRDFGLANEQYF	TGTGCCACCAGCAGAGATTTTGGTCTAGCAAACGAGCAGTACTTC
TRBV7-9	-	TRBJ2-7	-	CASSDRDLASYEQYF	TGTGCCAGCAGCGACCGGGACTTAGCGTCCTACGAGCAGTACTTC